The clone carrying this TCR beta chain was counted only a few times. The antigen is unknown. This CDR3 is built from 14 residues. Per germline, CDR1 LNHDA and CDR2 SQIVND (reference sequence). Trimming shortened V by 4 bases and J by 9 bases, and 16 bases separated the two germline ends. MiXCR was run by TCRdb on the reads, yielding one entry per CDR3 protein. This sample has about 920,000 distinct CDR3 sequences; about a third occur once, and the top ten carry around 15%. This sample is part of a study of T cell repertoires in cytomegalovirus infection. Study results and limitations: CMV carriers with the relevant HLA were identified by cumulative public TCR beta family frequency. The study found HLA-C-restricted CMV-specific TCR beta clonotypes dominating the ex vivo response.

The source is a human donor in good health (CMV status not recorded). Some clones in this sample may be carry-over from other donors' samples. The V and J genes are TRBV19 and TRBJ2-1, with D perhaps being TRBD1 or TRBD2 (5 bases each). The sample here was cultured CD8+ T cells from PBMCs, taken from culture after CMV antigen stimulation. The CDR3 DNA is TGTGCCAGTAGTACGGACCAGAGGGGAGTTGAGCAGTTCTTC. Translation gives CASSTDQRGVEQFF.